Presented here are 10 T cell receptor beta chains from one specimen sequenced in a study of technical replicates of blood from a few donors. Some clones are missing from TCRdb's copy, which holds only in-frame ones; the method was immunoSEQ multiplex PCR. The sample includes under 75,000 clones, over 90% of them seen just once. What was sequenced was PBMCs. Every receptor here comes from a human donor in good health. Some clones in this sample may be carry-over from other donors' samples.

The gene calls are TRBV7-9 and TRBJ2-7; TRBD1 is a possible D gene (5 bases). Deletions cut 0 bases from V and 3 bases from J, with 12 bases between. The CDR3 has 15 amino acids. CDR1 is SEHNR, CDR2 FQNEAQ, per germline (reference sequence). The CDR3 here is CASSLASGKGYEQYF. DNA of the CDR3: TGTGCCAGCAGCTTAGCTTCAGGGAAGGGCTACGAGCAGTACTTC.

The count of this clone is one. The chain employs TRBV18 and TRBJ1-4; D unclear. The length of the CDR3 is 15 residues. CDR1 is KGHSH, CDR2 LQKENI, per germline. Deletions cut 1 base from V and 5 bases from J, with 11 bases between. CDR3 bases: TGTGCCAGCTCACCACGACAAAACCTGAATGAAAAACTGTTTTTT. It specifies CASSPRQNLNEKLFF.

The CDR3 nucleotides are TGTGCCAGCAGCTCAGCGAGTCAGCCCCAGCATTTT. This codes for CASSSASQPQHF. The rearrangement joins TRBV7-9 to TRBJ1-5, with D unclear. V shed 4 bases and J shed 6 bases, with 7 bases lying between them. The CDR3 runs to 12 residues. Germline V lookup: CDR1 SEHNR, CDR2 FQNEAQ (reference sequence).

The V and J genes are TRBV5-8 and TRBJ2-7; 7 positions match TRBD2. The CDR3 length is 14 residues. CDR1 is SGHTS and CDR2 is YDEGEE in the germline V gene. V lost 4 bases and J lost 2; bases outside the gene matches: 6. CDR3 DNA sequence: TGTGCCAGCAGCGGGGAGGGACCGACCTACGAGCAGTACTTC. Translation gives CASSGEGPTYEQYF. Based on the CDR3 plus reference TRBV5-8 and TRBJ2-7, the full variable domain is EAGVTQSPTHLIKTRGQQATLRCSPISGHTSVYWYQQALGLGLQFLLWYDEGEERNRGNFPPRFSGRQFPNYSSELNVNALELEDSALYLCASSGEGPTYEQYFGPGTRLTVT.

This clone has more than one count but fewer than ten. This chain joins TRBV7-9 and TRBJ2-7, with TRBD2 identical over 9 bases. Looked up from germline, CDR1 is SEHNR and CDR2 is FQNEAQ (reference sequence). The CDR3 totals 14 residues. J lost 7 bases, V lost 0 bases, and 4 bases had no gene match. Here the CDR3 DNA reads TGTGCCAGCAGCTTAGCGGGGACTAGCAATGAGCAGTACTTC. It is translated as CASSLAGTSNEQYF.

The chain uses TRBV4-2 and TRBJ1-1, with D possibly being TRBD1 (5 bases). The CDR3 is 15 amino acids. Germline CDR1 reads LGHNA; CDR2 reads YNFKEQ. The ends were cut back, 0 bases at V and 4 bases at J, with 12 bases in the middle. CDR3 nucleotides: TGTGCCAGCAGCCAAGAGAGGGTCGGGGGCACTGAAGCTTTCTTT. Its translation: CASSQERVGGTEAFF.

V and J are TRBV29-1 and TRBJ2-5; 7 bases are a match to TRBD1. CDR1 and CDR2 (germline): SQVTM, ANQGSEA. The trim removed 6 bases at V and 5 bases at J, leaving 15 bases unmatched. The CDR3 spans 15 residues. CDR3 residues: CSVASLQGRGETQYF. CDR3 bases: TGCAGCGTCGCTTCACTACAGGGGCGAGGCGAGACCCAGTACTTC.

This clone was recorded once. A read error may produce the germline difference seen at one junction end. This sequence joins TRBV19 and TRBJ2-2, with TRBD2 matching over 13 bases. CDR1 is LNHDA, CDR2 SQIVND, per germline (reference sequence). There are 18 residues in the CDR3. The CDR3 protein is CASSIVGLAGVGTGKLFF. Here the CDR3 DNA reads TGTGCCAGTAGTATAGTTGGACTAGCGGGAGTTGGCACCGGGAAGCTGTTTTTT.

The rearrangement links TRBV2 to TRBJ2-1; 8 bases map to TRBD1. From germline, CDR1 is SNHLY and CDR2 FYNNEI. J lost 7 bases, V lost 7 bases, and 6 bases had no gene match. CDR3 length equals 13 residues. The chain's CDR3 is CASKGRGLNEQFF. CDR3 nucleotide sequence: TGTGCCAGCAAAGGCAGGGGGCTTAATGAGCAGTTCTTC.

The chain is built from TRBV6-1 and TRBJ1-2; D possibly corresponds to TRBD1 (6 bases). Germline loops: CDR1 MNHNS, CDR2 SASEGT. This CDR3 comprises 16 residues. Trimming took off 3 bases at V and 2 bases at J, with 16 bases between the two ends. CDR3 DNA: TGTGCCAGCAGTGAGCCAGGGGTGGCCTTAAACTATGGCTACACCTTC. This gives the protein CASSEPGVALNYGYTF.